This T cell receptor beta chain was profiled in a study of T cell clusters in autoimmune cytopenias. TRB rearrangements were amplified by touch-down multiplex PCR with mixed TRB-A/B primers. TCRdb processed the multiplex PCR reads again and assigns one entry to each CDR3 protein, with no DNA. The repertoire table contains about 4,900 distinct CDR3 sequences. TRB was amplified from roughly 0.25 ug of peripheral blood genomic DNA per sample. Regarding this clonotype: Its antigen is not known.

Study-wide results and caveats: Physiological T cell clusters of healthy donors were apparently absent in primary autoimmune cytopenia patients. No cluster-lack signature appeared between secondary cytopenia and chronic lymphocytic leukemia patients, apparently due to lymphoma masking.

This CDR3 is 16 amino acids long. In germline, CDR1 is MNHEY, CDR2 SMNVEV (reference sequence). This sample also appeared in a second study, on T cell repertoires in aging, cancer and after chemotherapy. That source reports: Donors were grouped into six age bands spanning 30 or younger through 70 or older. Loss of evenness, beyond lost richness, contributed to age-related TCR diversity decline in cancer patients.

This TCR derives from a human donor in good health. This chain connects TRBV27 to TRBJ1-3. Sequences were obtained from peripheral blood. The CDR3 loop is CASSLSRATSGNTIYF.